This T cell receptor beta chain was documented in a study of blood T cell repertoires in COVID-19 (TCRdb year 2020). Some background on the complete study: Samples from collaborators originated in the United States, Italy and Spain and spanned both the acute and convalescent phases of COVID-19. The material from the prospective study consisted of cDNA or gDNA derived from T cells, B-cell-depleted T cells, or PBMCs. Deeply sampled blood TCRbeta repertoires from subjects exposed to, actively infected with, or recovered from COVID-19 were included in the dataset. The repertoires were released in a freely available public database intended as a resource for research on the immune response to SARS-CoV-2. The samples were drawn from the first 160 participants of the ongoing ImmuneRACE study and from 950 to 1,500 subjects provided by 6 global collaborators. A de-identified subject ID, COVID-19 status, age in years and sex were almost always included in the sample metadata. HLA class I and class II types, where available, came from metadata supplied by the sample provider rather than from assay-based typing.

TCRbeta CDR3 regions were amplified from genomic DNA by means of the immunoSEQ Assay, a bias-controlled multiplex PCR. In the paper's pipeline: The number of nucleated cells in each sample was estimated by amplification of reference gene primers within the assay. To quantify the absolute abundance of each unique TCRbeta CDR3 rearrangement, sequence reads were collapsed and filtered. For each sample, productive Simpson clonality was calculated as the square root of Simpson's diversity index across productive rearrangements. TCRdb stores this immuneACCESS table with in-frame sequences only. Part of the clones is absent; in the studies checked, under half of the shortfall reflects unresolved V genes, and no reason is known for the rest. Clone size and V and J calls were adopted from that table, with D and trimming inferred from the DNA. The sample table holds 150,000 to 200,000 clones, of which around nine tenths were seen once. 6.7% of the sample lies in the top ten.

For this clone: It lacks a known antigen. Per-base quality was not reported, and no clone a single base away is much larger than it.

The investigation overall reported the following: The quantity of clinical and demographic metadata differed by source and by participant and was supplied without curation.

Looking up the germline V gene yields CDR1 SGHAT and CDR2 FQNNGV. The CDR3 starts with the cysteine, ends with the phenylalanine, and has 13 residues. Only the CDR3 DNA is retained, 39 bases long and in frame from the first base. V loses 5 bases of germline sequence and J loses 0 bases, and the interval between the two ends is 7 bases. Each collaborating institution followed its own protocols to collect whole blood in K2EDTA tubes. For TCRbeta analysis, collaborators shipped samples as frozen whole blood, isolated PBMCs, or DNA extracted from either of those sample types. The sequence joins TRBV11-2 to TRBJ1-2, with no reliable assignment of the D segment. Source material: peripheral blood. The source of this sequence is a man aged 40-50 years with acute or convalescent COVID-19. The CDR3 reads CASSRSANYGYTF. In nucleotide form, the sequence is TGTGCCAGCAGCCGATCAGCTAACTATGGCTACACCTTC.